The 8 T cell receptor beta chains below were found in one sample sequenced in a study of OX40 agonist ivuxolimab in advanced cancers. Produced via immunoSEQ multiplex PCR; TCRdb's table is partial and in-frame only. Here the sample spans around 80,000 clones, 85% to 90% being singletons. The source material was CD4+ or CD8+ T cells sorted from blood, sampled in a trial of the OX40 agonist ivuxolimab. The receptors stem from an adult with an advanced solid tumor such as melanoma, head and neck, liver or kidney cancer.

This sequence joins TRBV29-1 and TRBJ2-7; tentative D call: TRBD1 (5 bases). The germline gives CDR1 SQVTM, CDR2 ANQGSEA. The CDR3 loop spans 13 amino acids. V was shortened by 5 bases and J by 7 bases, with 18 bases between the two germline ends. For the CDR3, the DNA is TGCAGCGTTATAGGGCAAGGGCACAGGGAGCAGTACTTC. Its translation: CSVIGQGHREQYF.

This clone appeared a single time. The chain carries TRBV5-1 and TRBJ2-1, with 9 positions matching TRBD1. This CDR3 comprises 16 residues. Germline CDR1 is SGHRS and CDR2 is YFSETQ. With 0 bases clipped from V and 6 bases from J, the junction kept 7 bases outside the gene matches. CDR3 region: CASSLGPGQGGNEQFF. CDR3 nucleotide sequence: TGCGCCAGCAGCTTGGGACCGGGACAGGGCGGCAATGAGCAGTTCTTC. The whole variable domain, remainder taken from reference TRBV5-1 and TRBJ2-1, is KAGVTQTPRYLIKTRGQQVTLSCSPISGHRSVSWYQQTPGQGLQFLFEYFSETQRNKGNFPGRFSGRQFSNSRSEMNVSTLELGDSALYLCASSLGPGQGGNEQFFGPGTRLTVL.

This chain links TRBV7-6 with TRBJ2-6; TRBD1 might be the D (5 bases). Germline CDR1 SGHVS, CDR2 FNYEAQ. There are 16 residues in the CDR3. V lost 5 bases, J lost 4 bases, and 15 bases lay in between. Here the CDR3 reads CASSPQQVSGANVLTF. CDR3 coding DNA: TGTGCCAGCAGCCCCCAACAGGTATCCGGGGCCAACGTCCTGACTTTC.

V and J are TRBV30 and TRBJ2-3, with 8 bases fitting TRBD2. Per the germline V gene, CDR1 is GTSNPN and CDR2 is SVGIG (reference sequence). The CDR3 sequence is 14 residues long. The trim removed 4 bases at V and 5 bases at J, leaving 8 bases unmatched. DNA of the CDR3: TGTGCCTGGAATATAGCGGGGCCGGGAGATACGCAGTATTTT. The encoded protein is CAWNIAGPGDTQYF.

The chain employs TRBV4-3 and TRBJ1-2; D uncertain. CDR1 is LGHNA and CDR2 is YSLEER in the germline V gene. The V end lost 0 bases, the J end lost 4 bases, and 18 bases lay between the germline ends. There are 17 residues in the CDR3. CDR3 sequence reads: CASSQDARLGPAYGYTF. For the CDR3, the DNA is TGCGCCAGCAGCCAAGATGCAAGACTGGGCCCCGCCTATGGCTACACCTTC.

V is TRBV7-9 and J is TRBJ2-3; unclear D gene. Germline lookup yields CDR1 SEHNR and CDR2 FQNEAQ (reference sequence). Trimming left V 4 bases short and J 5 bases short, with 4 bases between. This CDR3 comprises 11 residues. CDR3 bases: TGTGCCAGCAGCTACAGAGATACGCAGTATTTT. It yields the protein CASSYRDTQYF.

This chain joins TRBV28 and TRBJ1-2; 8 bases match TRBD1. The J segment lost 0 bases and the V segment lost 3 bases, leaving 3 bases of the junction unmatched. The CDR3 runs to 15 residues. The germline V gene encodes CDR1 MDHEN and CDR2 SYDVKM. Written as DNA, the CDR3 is TGTGCCAGCAGTTTCCTGGGACAGGCTAACTATGGCTACACCTTC. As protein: CASSFLGQANYGYTF.

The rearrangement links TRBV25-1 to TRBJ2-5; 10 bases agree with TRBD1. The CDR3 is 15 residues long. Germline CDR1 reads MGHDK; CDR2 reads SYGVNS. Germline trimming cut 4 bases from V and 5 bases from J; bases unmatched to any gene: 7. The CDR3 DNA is TGTGCCAGCAGTGGAAGGACAGGGGGTCTGGAGACCCAGTACTTC. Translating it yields CASSGRTGGLETQYF.